The rows below give T cell receptor beta chains drawn from one sample of a study of shared clonotypes between healthy human individuals. Generated by immunoSEQ multiplex PCR, the TCRdb table keeps only in-frame clones and is missing some. Here the sample spans hundreds of thousands of clones, less than 85% being singletons. Sequencing input: memory CD4+ T cells sorted from blood. The receptors come from a woman aged 25-40 years in good health. The CDR3 runs from the conserved cysteine through the conserved F or W. A D gene is named only where the DNA matches it firmly.

CDR3aa,d_gene,j_gene,v_gene
CTSSQDVGGRRSEQYF,.,.,TRBV1
CASSYKNYGYTF,.,TRBJ1-2,TRBV28
CASSPRQGPYEQYF,TRBD1,TRBJ2-7,TRBV27
CASSLNEAKNIQYF,.,TRBJ2-4,TRBV5-1
CASSSRGGEETQYF,TRBD2,TRBJ2-5,TRBV9
CASSLRVNTGELFF,.,TRBJ2-2,TRBV7-9
CASSSGLAEITGELFF,TRBD2,TRBJ2-2,TRBV7-8
CASRTAGTPPWHF,.,TRBJ1-5,TRBV6-5
CASSRDRAYGYTF,TRBD1,TRBJ1-2,TRBV19
CASSPGRGLETDTQYF,.,TRBJ2-3,TRBV18
CATSGQRYEQYF,.,TRBJ2-7,TRBV19
CASRKRNWAALNTGELFF,.,TRBJ2-2,TRBV21-1
CASSGLGGKYNEQFF,.,TRBJ2-1,TRBV6-5
CASSQDAQGAQPQHF,TRBD1,TRBJ1-5,TRBV4-2
CASSDDRGEQPQHF,TRBD1,TRBJ1-5,TRBV2
CATGGEVTGELFF,.,TRBJ2-2,TRBV6-6
CASSQDWVGAGHTDTQYF,.,TRBJ2-3,TRBV14
CASSGGLMGTDTQYF,.,TRBJ2-3,TRBV7-2
CASSRAKTEAFF,.,TRBJ1-1,TRBV28
CASSQGTSGSTDTQYF,TRBD2,TRBJ2-3,TRBV4-2
CASSIDSGAYEQYF,.,TRBJ2-7,TRBV2
CASSLAGGGETQYF,.,TRBJ2-5,TRBV7-3
CASRTTSEYGYTF,.,TRBJ1-2,TRBV28
CASSQPGIGQETQYF,.,TRBJ2-5,TRBV7-2
CASGMGRGYYEQYF,.,TRBJ2-7,TRBV12-5
CASSISETNEKLFF,.,TRBJ1-4,TRBV19
CASSDTAGEFNEQFF,TRBD2,TRBJ2-1,TRBV6-4
CASSPSSSNEKLFF,.,TRBJ1-4,TRBV18